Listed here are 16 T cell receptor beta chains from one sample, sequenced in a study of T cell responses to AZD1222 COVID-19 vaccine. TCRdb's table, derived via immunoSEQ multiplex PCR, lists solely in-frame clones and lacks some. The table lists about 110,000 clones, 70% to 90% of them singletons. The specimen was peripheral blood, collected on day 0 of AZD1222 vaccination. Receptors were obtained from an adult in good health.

The CDR3 sequence: CASRVTGEIEAFF. The CDR3 DNA reads as TGTGCCAGTAGGGTGACAGGGGAGATTGAAGCTTTCTTT. The rearrangement links TRBV19 to TRBJ1-1, with 8 bases that match TRBD1. CDR3 length: 13 amino acids. In germline, CDR1 is LNHDA, CDR2 SQIVND (reference sequence). J was trimmed by 7 bases and V by 6 bases; bases with no gene match: 7.

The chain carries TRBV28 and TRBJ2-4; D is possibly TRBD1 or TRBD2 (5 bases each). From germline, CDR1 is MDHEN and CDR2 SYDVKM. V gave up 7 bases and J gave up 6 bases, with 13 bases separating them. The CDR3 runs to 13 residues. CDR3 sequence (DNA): TGTGCCAGCAACGGGGCTGAAAGAAACATTCAGTACTTC. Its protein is CASNGAERNIQYF.

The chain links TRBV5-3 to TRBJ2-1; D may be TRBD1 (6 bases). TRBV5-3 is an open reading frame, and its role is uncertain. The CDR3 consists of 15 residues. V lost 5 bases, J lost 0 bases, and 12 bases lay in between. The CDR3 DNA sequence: TGTGCCAGAAGACCCGACAGGAGCTCCTACAATGAGCAGTTCTTC. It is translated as CARRPDRSSYNEQFF.

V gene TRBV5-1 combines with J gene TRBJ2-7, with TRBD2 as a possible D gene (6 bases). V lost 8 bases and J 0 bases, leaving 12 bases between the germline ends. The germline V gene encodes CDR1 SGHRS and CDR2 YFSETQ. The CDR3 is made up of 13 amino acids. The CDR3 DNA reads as TGCGCCAGTTCTAGGGAGGCCTCCTACGAGCAGTACTTC. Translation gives CASSREASYEQYF. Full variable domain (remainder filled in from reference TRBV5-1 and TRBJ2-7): KAGVTQTPRYLIKTRGQQVTLSCSPISGHRSVSWYQQTPGQGLQFLFEYFSETQRNKGNFPGRFSGRQFSNSRSEMNVSTLELGDSALYLCASSREASYEQYFGPGTRLTVT.

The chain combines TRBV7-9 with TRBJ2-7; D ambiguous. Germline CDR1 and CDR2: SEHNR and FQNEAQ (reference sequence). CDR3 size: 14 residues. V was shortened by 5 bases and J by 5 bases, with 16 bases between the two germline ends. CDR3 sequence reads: CASSPGFSKDEQYF. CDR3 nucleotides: TGTGCCAGCAGCCCTGGATTCAGTAAGGACGAGCAGTACTTC.

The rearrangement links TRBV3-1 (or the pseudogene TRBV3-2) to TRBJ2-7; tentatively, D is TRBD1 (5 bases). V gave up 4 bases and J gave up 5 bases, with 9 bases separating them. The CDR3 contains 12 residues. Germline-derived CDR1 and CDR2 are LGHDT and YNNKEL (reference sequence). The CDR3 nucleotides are TGTGCCAGCAGCCCTATAGGGGACGAGCAGTACTTC. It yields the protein CASSPIGDEQYF.

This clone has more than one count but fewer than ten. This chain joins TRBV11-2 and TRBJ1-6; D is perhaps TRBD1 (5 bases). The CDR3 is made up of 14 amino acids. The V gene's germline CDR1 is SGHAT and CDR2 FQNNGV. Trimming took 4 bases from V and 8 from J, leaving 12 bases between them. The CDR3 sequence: CASSSTGGDSPLHF. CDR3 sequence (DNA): TGTGCCAGCAGCTCTACGGGGGGTGATTCACCCCTCCACTTT. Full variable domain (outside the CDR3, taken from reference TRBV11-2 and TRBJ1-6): EAGVAQSPRYKIIEKRQSVAFWCNPISGHATLYWYQQILGQGPKLLIQFQNNGVVDDSQLPKDRFSAERLKGVDSTLKIQPAKLEDSAVYLCASSSTGGDSPLHFGNGTRLTVT.

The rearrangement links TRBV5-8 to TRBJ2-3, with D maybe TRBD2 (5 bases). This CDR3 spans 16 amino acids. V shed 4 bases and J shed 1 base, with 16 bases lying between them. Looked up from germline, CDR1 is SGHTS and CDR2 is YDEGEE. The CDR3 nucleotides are TGTGCCAGCAGCGAAGCTTACAGTAGCGGCACAGATACGCAGTATTTT. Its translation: CASSEAYSSGTDTQYF.

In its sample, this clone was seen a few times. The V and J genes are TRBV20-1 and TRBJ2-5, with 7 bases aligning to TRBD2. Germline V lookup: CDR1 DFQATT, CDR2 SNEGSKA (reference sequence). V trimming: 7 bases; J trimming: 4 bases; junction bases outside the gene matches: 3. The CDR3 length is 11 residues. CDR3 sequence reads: CSGTGGETQYF. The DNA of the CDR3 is TGCAGTGGAACGGGGGGAGAGACCCAGTACTTC.

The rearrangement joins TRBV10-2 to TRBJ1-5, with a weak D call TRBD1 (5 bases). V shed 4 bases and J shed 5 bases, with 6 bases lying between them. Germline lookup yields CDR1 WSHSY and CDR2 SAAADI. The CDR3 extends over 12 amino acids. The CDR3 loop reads CASSAGDQPQHF. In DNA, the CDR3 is TGCGCCAGCAGTGCGGGGGATCAGCCCCAGCATTTT.

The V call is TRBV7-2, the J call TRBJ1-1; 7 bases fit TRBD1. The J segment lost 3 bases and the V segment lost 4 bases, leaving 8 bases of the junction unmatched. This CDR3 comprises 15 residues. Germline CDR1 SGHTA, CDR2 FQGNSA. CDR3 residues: CASSSDRDGDTEAFF. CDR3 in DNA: TGTGCCAGCAGCTCCGACAGGGACGGTGACACTGAAGCTTTCTTT.

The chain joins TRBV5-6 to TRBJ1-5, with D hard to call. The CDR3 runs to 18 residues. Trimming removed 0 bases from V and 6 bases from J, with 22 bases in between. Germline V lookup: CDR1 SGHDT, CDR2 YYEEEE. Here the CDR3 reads CASSLGTSNRVSGQPQHF. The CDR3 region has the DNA TGTGCCAGCAGCTTGGGTACCTCGAATAGGGTATCCGGTCAGCCCCAGCATTTT. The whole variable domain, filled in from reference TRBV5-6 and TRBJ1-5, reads DAGVTQSPTHLIKTRGQQVTLRCSPKSGHDTVSWYQQALGQGPQFIFQYYEEEERQRGNFPDRFSGHQFPNYSSELNVNALLLGDSALYLCASSLGTSNRVSGQPQHFGDGTRLSIL.

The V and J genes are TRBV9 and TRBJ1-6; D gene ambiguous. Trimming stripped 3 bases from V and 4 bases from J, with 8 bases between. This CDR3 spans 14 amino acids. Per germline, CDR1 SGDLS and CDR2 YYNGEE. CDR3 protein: CASSGGLYNSPLHF. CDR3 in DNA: TGTGCCAGCAGCGGGGGATTATATAATTCACCCCTCCACTTT.

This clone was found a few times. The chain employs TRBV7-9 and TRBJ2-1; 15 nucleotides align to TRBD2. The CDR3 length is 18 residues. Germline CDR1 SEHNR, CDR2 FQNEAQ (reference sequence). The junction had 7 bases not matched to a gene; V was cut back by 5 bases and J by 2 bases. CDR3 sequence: CASSIRRTSGGAYNEQFF. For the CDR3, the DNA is TGTGCCAGCAGCATTCGAAGGACTAGCGGGGGGGCCTACAATGAGCAGTTCTTC.

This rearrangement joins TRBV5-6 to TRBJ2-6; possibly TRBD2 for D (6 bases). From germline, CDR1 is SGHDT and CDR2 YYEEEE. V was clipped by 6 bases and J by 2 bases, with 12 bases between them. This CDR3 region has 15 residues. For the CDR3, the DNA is TGTGCCAGCAAGACGCGGGGCACTGGGGCCAACGTCCTGACTTTC. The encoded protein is CASKTRGTGANVLTF.

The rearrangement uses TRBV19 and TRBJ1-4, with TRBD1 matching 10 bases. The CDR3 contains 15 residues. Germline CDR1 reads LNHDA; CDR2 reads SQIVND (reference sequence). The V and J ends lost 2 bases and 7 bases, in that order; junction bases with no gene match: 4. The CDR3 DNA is TGTGCCAGTAGTATATCTGGGGACAGGGGTGAAAAACTGTTTTTT. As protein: CASSISGDRGEKLFF.